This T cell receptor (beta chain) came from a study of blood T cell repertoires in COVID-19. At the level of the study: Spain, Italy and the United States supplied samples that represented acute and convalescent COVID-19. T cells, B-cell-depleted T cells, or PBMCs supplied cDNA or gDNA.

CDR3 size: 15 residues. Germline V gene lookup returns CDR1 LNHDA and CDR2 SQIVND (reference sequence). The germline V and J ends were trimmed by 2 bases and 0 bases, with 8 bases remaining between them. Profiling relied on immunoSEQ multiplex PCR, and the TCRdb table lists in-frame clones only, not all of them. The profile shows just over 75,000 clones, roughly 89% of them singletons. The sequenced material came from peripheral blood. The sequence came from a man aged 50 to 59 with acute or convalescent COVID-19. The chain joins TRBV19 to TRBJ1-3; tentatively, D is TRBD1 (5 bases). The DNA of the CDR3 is TGTGCCAGTAGTATACAGGGAAGCTCTGGAAACACCATATATTTT. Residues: CASSIQGSSGNTIYF.